Each of the 10 T cell receptor beta chains below was sequenced from the same sample in a study of T cells in women clearing cervical HPV infection. Method: immunoSEQ multiplex PCR; TCRdb's copy keeps in-frame clones and lacks some. In all, the sample yields about 19,000 clones. Input material: blood buffy coat. Receptors were obtained from a woman aged 18 to 75 with a cervical HPV16 infection that either progressed to CIN3+ or cleared (not recorded which).

As to this clone: One end of the junction fails to match germline, which may point to a read error. The read terminates 3 residues ahead of where the CDR3 ends, so the germline J gene completes it. The V call is TRBV20-1, the J call TRBJ2-7; 7 bases match TRBD1. The CDR3 runs to 15 residues. The V gene's germline CDR1 is DFQATT and CDR2 SNEGSKA (reference sequence). CDR3 DNA, as far as it was read: TGCGGTGCTAGGTTTCAGGACAGGTTCTCCTACGAG. It is translated as CGARFQDRFSYE. The entire CDR3 protein is CGARFQDRFSYEQYF.

Turning to this clone: The CDR3 end lies 3 residues beyond the end of the read and is filled in from the germline J gene. The chain combines TRBV5-1 with TRBJ1-1, with TRBD1 as a possible D gene (6 bases). Germline loops: CDR1 SGHRS, CDR2 YFSETQ. The length of the CDR3 is 12 residues. CDR3 sequence reads: CASSRTVHWAFF. The CDR3 DNA, read in part, is TGCGCCAGCAGCCGGACAGTGCATTGG. Full variable domain (rest looked up from reference TRBV5-1 and TRBJ1-1): KAGVTQTPRYLIKTRGQQVTLSCSPISGHRSVSWYQQTPGQGLQFLFEYFSETQRNKGNFPGRFSGRQFSNSRSEMNVSTLELGDSALYLCASSRTVHWAFFGQGTRLTVV.

Worth noting for this clone: The CDR3 end is not reached by the read, which stops 3 residues before it; the germline J gene fills it in. The chain employs TRBV9 and TRBJ2-1; D uncertain. CDR3 size: 15 residues. Germline V gene data show CDR1 as SGDLS and CDR2 as YYNGEE. V dropped 4 bases and J dropped 0 bases, with 11 bases sitting between them. This CDR3 is CASSRTQGSYNEQFF. The part of the CDR3 DNA that was read is TGTGCCAGCAGCCGTACCCAAGGCTCCTACAATGAG.

Note on this clone: The read stops 3 residues short of the end of the CDR3; the missing end is completed from the germline J gene. This chain uses TRBV2 with TRBJ1-1, with 8 bases that match TRBD1. Germline loops: CDR1 SNHLY, CDR2 FYNNEI. V shed 5 bases and J 6 bases; nucleotides not matched to a gene: 11. This CDR3 is built from 15 residues. Partial CDR3 DNA: TGTGCCAGCAGTTTTTCAGGGGGCGGCCTGGCTGAA. This encodes CASSFSGGGLAE. The entire CDR3 is CASSFSGGGLAEAFF.

As regards this clone: Coverage ceases 3 residues before the CDR3 finishes, and the germline J gene fills in the end. The chain has TRBV5-5 and TRBJ2-3, with D possibly TRBD2 on 7 matching bases. The V and J ends lost 4 bases and 4 bases respectively, with 16 bases between them. The germline V gene encodes CDR1 SGHKS and CDR2 YYEKEE (reference sequence). This CDR3 is 15 amino acids long. This CDR3 reads CASSPQPGGADTQYF. CDR3 DNA (partial): TGTGCCAGCAGCCCCCAACCGGGGGGCGCAGATACG.

Comment on this clone: The read terminates 3 residues before the CDR3 end, so the remaining end is supplied by the germline J gene. The J gene is TRBJ2-3, the V gene TRBV13; D gene unclear. CDR3 length: 13 amino acids. Germline V gives CDR1 PRHDT, CDR2 FYEKMQ (reference sequence). V shed 5 bases and J shed 4 bases, with 10 bases lying between them. The CDR3 region is CASSRSGADTQYF. The part of the CDR3 DNA that was read is TGTGCCAGCAGCCGCAGTGGTGCAGATACG.

As concerns this clone: The CDR3 extends 3 residues past the end of the read, so its final part is completed from the germline J gene. V and J are TRBV11-2 and TRBJ2-1; 9 bases are a match to TRBD2. Germline assignment: CDR1 SGHAT and CDR2 FQNNGV. This CDR3 comprises 15 residues. The V segment lost 0 bases and the J segment 9 bases; nucleotides outside the gene matches: 6. CDR3 sequence reads: CASSLEAGGRSEQFF. The CDR3 bases that were read are TGTGCCAGCAGCTTAGAGGCGGGGGGGCGCAGTGAG.

Notes on this clone: The read falls 3 residues short of the CDR3 end, and the missing part is taken from the germline J gene. V and J are TRBV7-3 and TRBJ1-2; TRBD1 matches 8 bases. The CDR3 is made up of 14 amino acids. Germline values: CDR1 SGHTA, CDR2 FQGTGA. CDR3 protein: CASSFGQGINDYTF. The CDR3 bases that were read are TGTGCCAGCAGCTTCGGACAGGGAATCAATGAC.

With regard to this clone: The read gets to within 3 residues of the CDR3 end, and the germline J gene fills in the rest. The chain joins TRBV7-9 to TRBJ2-4; TRBD1 aligns across 7 bases. Germline assignment: CDR1 SEHNR and CDR2 FQNEAQ (reference sequence). The CDR3 sequence is 14 residues long. Here the CDR3 reads CASSLGQGTYGQYF. The sequenced CDR3 bases are TGTGCCAGCAGCTTAGGACAGGGAACCTATGGT.

A remark on this clone: The read falls 3 residues short of the CDR3 end, and the missing part is taken from the germline J gene. The chain uses TRBV20-1 and TRBJ2-1; TRBD1 agrees at 8 bases. With 6 bases clipped from V and 2 bases from J, the junction kept 9 bases outside the gene matches. The CDR3 sequence is 15 residues long. The germline V gene has CDR1 DFQATT and CDR2 SNEGSKA (reference sequence). Partial CDR3 DNA: TGCAGTGCCGACTCAGGGGGACAGGCCTACAATGAG. Amino acid sequence: CSADSGGQAYNE. The CDR3 reads in full as CSADSGGQAYNEQFF.